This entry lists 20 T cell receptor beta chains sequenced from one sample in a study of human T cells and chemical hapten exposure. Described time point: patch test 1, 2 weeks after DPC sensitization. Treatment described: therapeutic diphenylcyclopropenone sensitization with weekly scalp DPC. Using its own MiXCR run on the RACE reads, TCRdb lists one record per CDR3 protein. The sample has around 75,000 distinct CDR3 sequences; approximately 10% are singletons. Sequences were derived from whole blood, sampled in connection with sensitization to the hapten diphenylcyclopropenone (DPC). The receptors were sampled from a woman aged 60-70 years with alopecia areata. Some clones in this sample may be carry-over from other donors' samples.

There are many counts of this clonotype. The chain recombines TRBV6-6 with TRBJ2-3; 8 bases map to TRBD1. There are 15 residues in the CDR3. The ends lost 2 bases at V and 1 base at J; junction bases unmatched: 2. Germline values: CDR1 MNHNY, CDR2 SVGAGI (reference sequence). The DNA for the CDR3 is TGTGCCAGCAGTTACCCGGGACAGGGCACAGATACGCAGTATTTT. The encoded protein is CASSYPGQGTDTQYF.

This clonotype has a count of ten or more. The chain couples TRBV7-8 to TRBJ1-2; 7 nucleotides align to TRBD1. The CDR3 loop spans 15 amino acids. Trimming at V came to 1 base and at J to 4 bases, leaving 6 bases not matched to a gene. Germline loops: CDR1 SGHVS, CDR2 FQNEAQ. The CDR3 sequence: CASSLGGRGTYGYTF. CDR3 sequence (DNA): TGTGCCAGCAGCTTAGGCGGCAGGGGGACCTATGGCTACACCTTC. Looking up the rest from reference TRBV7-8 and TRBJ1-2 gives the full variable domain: GAGVSQSPRYKVAKRGQDVALRCDPISGHVSLFWYQQALGQGPEFLTYFQNEAQLDKSGLPSDRFFAERPEGSVSTLKIQRTQQEDSAVYLCASSLGGRGTYGYTFGSGTRLTVV.

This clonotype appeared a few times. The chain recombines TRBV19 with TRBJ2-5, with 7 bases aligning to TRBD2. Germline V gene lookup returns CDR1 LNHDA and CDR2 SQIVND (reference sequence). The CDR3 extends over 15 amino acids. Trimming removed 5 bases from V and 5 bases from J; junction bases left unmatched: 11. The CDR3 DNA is TGTGCCAGTAGTTGGCTCCAGCGGGGCGTCGAGACCCAGTACTTC. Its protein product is CASSWLQRGVETQYF.

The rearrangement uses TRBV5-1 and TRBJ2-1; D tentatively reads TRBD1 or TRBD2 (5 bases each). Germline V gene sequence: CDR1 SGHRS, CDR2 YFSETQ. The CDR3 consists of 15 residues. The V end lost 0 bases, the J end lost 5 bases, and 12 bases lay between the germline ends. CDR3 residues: CASSLVPGAHNEQFF. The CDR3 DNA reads TGCGCCAGCAGCTTGGTGCCCGGGGCTCACAATGAGCAGTTCTTC. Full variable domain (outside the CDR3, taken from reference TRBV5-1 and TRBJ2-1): KAGVTQTPRYLIKTRGQQVTLSCSPISGHRSVSWYQQTPGQGLQFLFEYFSETQRNKGNFPGRFSGRQFSNSRSEMNVSTLELGDSALYLCASSLVPGAHNEQFFGPGTRLTVL.

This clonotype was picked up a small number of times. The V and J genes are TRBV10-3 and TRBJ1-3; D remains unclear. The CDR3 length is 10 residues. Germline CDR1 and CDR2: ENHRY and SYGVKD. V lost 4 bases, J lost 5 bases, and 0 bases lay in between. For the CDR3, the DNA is TGTGCCATCAGTGGAAACACCATATATTTT. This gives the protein CAISGNTIYF.

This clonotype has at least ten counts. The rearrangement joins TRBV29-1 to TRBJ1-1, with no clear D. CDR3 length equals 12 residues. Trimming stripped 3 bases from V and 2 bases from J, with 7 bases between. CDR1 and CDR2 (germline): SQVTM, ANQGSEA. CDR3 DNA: TGCAGCGTTGAGATAGGTAACACTGAAGCTTTCTTT. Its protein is CSVEIGNTEAFF.

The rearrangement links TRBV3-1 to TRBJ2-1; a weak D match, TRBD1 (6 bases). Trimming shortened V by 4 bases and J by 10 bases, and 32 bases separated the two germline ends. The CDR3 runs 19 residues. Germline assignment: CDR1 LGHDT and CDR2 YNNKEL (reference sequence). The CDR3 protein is CASSPFFQQGRPLSWEQFF. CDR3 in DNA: TGTGCCAGCAGCCCCTTTTTCCAACAGGGACGGCCTTTGAGTTGGGAGCAGTTCTTC.

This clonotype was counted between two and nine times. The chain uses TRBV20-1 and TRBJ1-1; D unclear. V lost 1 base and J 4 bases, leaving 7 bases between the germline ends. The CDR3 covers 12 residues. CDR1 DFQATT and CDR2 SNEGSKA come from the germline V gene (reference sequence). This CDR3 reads CSARGGGTEAFF. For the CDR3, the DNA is TGCAGTGCTAGAGGGGGTGGCACTGAAGCTTTCTTT.

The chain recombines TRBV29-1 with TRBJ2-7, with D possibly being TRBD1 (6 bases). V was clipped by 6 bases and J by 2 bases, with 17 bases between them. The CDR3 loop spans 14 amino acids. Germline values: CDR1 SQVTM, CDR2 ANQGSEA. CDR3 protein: CSVYPGTGTYEQYF. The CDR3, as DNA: TGCAGCGTGTATCCCGGCACAGGGACCTACGAGCAGTACTTC.

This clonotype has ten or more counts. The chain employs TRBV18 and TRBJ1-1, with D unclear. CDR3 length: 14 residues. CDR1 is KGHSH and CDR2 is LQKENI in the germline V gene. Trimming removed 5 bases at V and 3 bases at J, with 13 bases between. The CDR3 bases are TGTGCCAGCTCAGGCAGCGCGAGGGACACTGAAGCTTTCTTT. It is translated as CASSGSARDTEAFF.

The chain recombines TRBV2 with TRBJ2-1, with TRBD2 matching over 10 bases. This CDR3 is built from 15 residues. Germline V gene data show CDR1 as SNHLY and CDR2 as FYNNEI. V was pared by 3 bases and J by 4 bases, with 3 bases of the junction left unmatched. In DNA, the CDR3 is TGTGCCAGCAGTGAGTTGACTAGCGGGTACAATGAGCAGTTCTTC. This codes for CASSELTSGYNEQFF.

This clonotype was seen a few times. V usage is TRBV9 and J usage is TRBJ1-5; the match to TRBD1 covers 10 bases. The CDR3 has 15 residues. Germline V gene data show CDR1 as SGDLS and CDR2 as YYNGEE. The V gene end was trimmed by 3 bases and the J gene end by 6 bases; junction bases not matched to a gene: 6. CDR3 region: CASSGQGASGQPQHF. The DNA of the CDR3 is TGTGCCAGCAGCGGACAGGGGGCTTCTGGTCAGCCCCAGCATTTT. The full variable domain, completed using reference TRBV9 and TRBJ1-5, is DSGVTQTPKHLITATGQRVTLRCSPRSGDLSVYWYQQSLDQGLQFLIQYYNGEERAKGNILERFSAQQFPDLHSELNLSSLELGDSALYFCASSGQGASGQPQHFGDGTRLSIL.

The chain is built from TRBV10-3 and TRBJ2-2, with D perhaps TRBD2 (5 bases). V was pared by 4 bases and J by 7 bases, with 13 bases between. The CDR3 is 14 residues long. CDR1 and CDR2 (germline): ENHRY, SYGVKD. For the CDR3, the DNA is TGTGCCATCAGTGGGGAGCCAGGAATCGGGGAGCTGTTTTTT. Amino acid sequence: CAISGEPGIGELFF.

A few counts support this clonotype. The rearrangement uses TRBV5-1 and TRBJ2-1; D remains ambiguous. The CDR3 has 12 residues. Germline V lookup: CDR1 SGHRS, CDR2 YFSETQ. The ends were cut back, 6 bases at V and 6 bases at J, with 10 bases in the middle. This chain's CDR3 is CASTGSFNEQFF. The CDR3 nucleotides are TGCGCCAGCACAGGTTCATTCAATGAGCAGTTCTTC.

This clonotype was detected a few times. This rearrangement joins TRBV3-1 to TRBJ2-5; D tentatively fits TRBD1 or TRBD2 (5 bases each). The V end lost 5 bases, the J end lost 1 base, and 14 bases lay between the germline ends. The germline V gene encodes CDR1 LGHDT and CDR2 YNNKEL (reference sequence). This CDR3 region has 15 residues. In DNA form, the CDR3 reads TGTGCCAGCAGCATGCCCCGGGACCTCCAAGAGACCCAGTACTTC. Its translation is CASSMPRDLQETQYF.

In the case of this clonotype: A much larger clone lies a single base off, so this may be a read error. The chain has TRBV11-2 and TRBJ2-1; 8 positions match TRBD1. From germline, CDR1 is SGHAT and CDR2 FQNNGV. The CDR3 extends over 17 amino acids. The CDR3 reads CASRPLTGQGALNERFF. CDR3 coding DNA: TGTGCCAGCAGGCCCCTCACCGGCCAGGGGGCGCTTAATGAGCGGTTCTTC.

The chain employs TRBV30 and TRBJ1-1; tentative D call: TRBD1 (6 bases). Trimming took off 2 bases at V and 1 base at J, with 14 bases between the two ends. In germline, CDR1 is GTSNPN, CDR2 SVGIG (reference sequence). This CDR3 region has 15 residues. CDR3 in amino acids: CAWSTSGDGNTEAFF. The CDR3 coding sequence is TGTGCCTGGAGTACCTCAGGGGACGGGAACACTGAAGCTTTCTTT.

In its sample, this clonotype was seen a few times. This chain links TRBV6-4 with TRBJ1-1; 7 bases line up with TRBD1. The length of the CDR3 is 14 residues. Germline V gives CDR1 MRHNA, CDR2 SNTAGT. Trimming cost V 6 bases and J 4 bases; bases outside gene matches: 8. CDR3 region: CASREQGLGTEAFF. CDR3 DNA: TGTGCCAGCAGGGAACAGGGGTTGGGCACTGAAGCTTTCTTT.

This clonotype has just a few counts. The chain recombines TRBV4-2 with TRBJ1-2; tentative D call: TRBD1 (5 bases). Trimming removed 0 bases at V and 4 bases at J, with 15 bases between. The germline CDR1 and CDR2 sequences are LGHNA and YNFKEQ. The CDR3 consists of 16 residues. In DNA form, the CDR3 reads TGTGCCAGCAGCCAAGAAGGGGCGGGATCGTCCTATGGCTACACCTTC. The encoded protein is CASSQEGAGSSYGYTF.

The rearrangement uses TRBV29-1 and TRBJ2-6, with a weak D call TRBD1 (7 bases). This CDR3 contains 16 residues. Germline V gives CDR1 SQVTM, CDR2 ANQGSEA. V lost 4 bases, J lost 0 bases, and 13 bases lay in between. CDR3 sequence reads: CSVGQGGRSGANVLTF. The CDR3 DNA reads TGCAGCGTTGGACAGGGAGGACGCTCTGGGGCCAACGTCCTGACTTTC.